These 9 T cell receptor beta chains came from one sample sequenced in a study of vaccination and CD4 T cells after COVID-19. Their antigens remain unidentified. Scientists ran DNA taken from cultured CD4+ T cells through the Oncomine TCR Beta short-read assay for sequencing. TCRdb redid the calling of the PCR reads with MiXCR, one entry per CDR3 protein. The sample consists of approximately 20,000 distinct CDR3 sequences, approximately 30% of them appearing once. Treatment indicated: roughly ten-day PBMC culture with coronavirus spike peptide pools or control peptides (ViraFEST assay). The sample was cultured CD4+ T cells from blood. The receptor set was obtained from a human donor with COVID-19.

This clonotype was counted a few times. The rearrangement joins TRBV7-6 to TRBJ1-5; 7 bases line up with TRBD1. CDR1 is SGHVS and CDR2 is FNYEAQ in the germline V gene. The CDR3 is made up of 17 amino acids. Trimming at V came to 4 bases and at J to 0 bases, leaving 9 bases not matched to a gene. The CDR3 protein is CASSSGTERYSNQPQHF. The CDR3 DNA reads TGTGCCAGCAGCTCGGGGACAGAGAGATATAGCAATCAGCCCCAGCATTTT.

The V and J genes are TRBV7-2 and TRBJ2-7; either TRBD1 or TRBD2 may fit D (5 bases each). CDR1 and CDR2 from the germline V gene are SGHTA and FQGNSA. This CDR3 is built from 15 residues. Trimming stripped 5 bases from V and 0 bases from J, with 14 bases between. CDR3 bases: TGTGCCAGCAGCCCCGAAAAGGGGAGCTCCTACGAGCAGTACTTC. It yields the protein CASSPEKGSSYEQYF.

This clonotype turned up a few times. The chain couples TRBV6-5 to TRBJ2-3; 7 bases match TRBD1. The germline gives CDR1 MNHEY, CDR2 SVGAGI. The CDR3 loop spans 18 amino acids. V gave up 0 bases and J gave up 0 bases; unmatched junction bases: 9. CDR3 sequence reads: CASSYSHRGMRSTDTQYF. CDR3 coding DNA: TGTGCCAGCAGTTACTCGCACAGGGGTATGAGAAGCACAGATACGCAGTATTTT.

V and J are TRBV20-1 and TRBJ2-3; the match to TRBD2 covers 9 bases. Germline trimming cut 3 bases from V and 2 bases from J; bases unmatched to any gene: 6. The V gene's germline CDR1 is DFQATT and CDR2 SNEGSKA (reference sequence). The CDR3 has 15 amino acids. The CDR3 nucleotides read TGCAGTGCTAGCACCAGCGGGGGGTCCACAGATACGCAGTATTTT. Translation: CSASTSGGSTDTQYF.

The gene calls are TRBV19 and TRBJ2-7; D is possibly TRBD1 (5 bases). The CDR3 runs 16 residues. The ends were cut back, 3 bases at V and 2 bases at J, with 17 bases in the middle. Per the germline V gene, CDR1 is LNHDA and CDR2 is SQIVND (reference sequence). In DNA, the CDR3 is TGTGCCAGTAGTATTGCCGTGAGACAGAAGGCCTACGAGCAGTACTTC. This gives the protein CASSIAVRQKAYEQYF. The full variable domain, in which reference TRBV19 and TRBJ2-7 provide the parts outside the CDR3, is DGGITQSPKYLFRKEGQNVTLSCEQNLNHDAMYWYRQDPGQGLRLIYYSQIVNDFQKGDIAEGYSVSREKKESFPLTVTSAQKNPTAFYLCASSIAVRQKAYEQYFGPGTRLTVT.

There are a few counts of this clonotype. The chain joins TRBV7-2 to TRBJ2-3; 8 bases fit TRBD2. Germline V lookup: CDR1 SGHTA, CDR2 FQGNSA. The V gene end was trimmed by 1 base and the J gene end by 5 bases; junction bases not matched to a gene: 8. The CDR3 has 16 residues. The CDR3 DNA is TGTGCCAGCAGCTTAGTACCGGGGGGGCAGGGAGATACGCAGTATTTT. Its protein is CASSLVPGGQGDTQYF. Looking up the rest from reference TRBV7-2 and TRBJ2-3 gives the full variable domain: GAGVSQSPSNKVTEKGKDVELRCDPISGHTALYWYRQSLGQGLEFLIYFQGNSAPDKSGLPSDRFSAERTGGSVSTLTIQRTQQEDSAVYLCASSLVPGGQGDTQYFGPGTRLTVL.

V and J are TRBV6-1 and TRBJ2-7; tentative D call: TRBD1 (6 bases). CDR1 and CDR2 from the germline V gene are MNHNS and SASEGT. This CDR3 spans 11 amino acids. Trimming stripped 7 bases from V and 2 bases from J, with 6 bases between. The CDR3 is CASKGAYEQYF. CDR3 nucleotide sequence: TGTGCCAGCAAGGGGGCCTACGAGCAGTACTTC.

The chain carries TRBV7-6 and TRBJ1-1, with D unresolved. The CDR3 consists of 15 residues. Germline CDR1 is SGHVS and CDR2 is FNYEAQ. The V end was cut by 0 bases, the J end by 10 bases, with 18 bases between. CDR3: CASSLAIRIGEGAFF. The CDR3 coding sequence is TGTGCCAGCAGCTTAGCGATTCGAATCGGGGAAGGAGCTTTCTTT.

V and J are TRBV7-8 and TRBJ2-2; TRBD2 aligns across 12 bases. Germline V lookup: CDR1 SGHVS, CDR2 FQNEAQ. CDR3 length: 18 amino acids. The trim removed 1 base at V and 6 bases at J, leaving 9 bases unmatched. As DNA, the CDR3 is TGTGCCAGCAGCTTAGGTGCTAGCGGGGGGGCCTACGCCGGGGAGCTGTTTTTT. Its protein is CASSLGASGGAYAGELFF.